This T cell receptor beta chain was sequenced for a study of blood T cell repertoires in COVID-19. Study overall: Researchers got acute and convalescent COVID-19 samples from the United States, Italy and Spain. Nucleic acid was either cDNA or gDNA, and it came from T cells, B-cell-depleted T cells, or PBMCs.

How the authors handled the data: Cell counts per sample came from amplifying reference gene primers. Data came from immunoSEQ multiplex PCR; TCRdb stores just in-frame clones and leaves some out. V, J and clone size are taken as reported in that table, and D and trimming were inferred from the DNA itself. The table shows about 45,000 clones, with nearly 80% occurring only once. The V segment lost 8 bases and the J segment 5 bases; nucleotides outside the gene matches: 17. Germline assignment: CDR1 SGHTA and CDR2 FQGNSA. This CDR3 is built from 16 residues. The chain couples TRBV7-2 to TRBJ2-5; 7 nucleotides align to TRBD1. The clonotype comes from a man between 65 and 85 years old with acute or convalescent COVID-19. Sequencing input: peripheral blood. CDR3 bases: TGTGCCAGCTCCCTCGAGGCGTTAGGGGGCCGGGAGACCCAGTACTTC. This sequence encodes CASSLEALGGRETQYF.